This T cell receptor (beta chain) came from a study of cytomegalovirus exposure and HLA in healthy donors. Study-level results: V- and J-gene trimming in TCR beta was tied to a missense DCLRE1C variant by an analysis performed later. More clonal expansion characterized HLA-associated TCR beta chains than equally common others in a later analysis.

These donors counted as nominally healthy when sampled, but unrecorded immune exposures were likely. Both 60 Vbeta primers and 13 Jbeta primers went into the PCR. This table comes from immunoSEQ multiplex PCR, and its TCRdb copy is limited to in-frame clones, with some not included. The sample has about 130,000 clones, roughly 70% seen once. Concerning this clone: Its antigen is not identified.

V lost 0 bases to trimming and J lost 5 bases, with 11 bases between them. The CDR3 spans 15 residues. Germline-derived CDR1 and CDR2 are MNHNY and SVGAGI (reference sequence). Sequenced sample: PBMCs. This TCR derives from a human donor in good health. The chain couples TRBV6-6 to TRBJ2-1, with D maybe TRBD1 (6 bases). CDR3 DNA sequence: TGTGCCAGCAGTTACTCGAGGACAGCAAACAATGAGCAGTTCTTC. Encoded protein: CASSYSRTANNEQFF.